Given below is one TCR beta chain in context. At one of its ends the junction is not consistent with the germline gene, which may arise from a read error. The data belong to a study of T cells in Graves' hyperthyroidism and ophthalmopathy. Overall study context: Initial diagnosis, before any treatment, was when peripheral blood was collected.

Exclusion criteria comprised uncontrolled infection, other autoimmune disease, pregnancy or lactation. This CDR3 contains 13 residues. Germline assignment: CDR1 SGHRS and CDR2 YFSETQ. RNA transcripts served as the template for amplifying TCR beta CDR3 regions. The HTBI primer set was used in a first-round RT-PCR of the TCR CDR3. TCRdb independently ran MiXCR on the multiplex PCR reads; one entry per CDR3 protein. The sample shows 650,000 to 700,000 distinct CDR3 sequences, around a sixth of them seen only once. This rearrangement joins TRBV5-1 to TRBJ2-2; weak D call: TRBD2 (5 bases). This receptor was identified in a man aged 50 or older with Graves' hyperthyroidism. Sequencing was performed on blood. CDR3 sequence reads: CASSFSVVGELLF. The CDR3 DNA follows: TGCGCCAGCAGCTTCTCCGTGGTCGGGGAGCTGCTTTTT.